This T cell receptor (beta chain) was sequenced for a study of blood T cell repertoires in COVID-19. Unmatched junction bases numbered 9, after V lost 4 bases and J lost 2 bases. Germline loops: CDR1 LNHDA, CDR2 SQIVND (reference sequence). This CDR3 region has 16 residues. Here immunoSEQ multiplex PCR was the method, and the copy in TCRdb shows in-frame clones only, minus some. The table has 200,000 or so clones, roughly nine tenths seen once. Sequences were obtained from PBMCs or T cells enriched from blood (not recorded which). The receptor was derived from a young man who had recovered from COVID-19. The rearrangement joins TRBV19 to TRBJ2-3; 7 bases match TRBD2. DNA for the CDR3: TGTGCCAGTAGTACTTACCGGGACTACTACACAGATACGCAGTATTTT. This gives the protein CASSTYRDYYTDTQYF. The entire variable domain, with the rest obtained from reference TRBV19 and TRBJ2-3, is as follows: DGGITQSPKYLFRKEGQNVTLSCEQNLNHDAMYWYRQDPGQGLRLIYYSQIVNDFQKGDIAEGYSVSREKKESFPLTVTSAQKNPTAFYLCASSTYRDYYTDTQYFGPGTRLTVL.